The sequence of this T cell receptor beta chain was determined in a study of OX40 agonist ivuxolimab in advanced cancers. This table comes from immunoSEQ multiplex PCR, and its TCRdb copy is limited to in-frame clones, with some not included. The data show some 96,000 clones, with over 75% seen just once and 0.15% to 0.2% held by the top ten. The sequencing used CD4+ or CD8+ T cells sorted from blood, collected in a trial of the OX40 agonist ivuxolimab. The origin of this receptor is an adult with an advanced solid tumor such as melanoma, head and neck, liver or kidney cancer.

CDR3 region: CASSIVLGELFF. CDR3 nucleotides: TGTGCCAGCAGTATAGTCCTCGGGGAGCTGTTTTTT. This chain connects TRBV28 to TRBJ2-2; D is ambiguous. V shed 5 bases and J shed 7 bases, with 8 bases lying between them. The CDR3 consists of 12 residues. Germline assignment: CDR1 MDHEN and CDR2 SYDVKM.